These 32 T cell receptor beta chains were sequenced from one sample in a study of Ad26.COV2.S vaccination and SARS-CoV-2 variants. Regarding treatment: 15 to 20 received Ad26.COV2.S at low or high dose, single or two shots; 5 received placebo; per-sample allocation not given. Day 63 following the first vaccine or placebo injection was when the samples were taken. Here immunoSEQ multiplex PCR was the method, and the copy in TCRdb shows in-frame clones only, minus some. The sample holds fewer than 900,000 clones, approximately 88% seen once. This specimen was peripheral blood, taken in a trial of Ad26.COV2.S vaccine versus placebo. These receptors all come from a person between 18 and 59 years old who received the Ad26.COV2.S COVID-19 vaccine or a placebo.

V usage is TRBV6-6 and J usage is TRBJ1-3, with D possibly matching TRBD1 (5 bases). The CDR3 runs 17 residues. Germline lookup yields CDR1 MNHNY and CDR2 SVGAGI (reference sequence). The V end was cut by 5 bases, the J end by 0 bases, with 17 bases between. The DNA for the CDR3 is TGTGCCAGCAGTCTAGGGACCGCACCTAGCTCTGGAAACACCATATATTTT. The encoded protein is CASSLGTAPSSGNTIYF.

The chain joins TRBV29-1 to TRBJ2-3, with 13 bases matching TRBD2. Losses at the gene ends were 3 bases for V and 0 bases for J; bases not matched to a gene: 0. This CDR3 comprises 15 residues. In germline, CDR1 is SQVTM, CDR2 ANQGSEA. The CDR3 protein is CSVETSGRSTDTQYF. The CDR3 DNA reads TGCAGCGTTGAGACTAGCGGGAGGAGCACAGATACGCAGTATTTT.

The chain recombines TRBV7-9 with TRBJ2-3, with D possibly being TRBD1 (8 bases). Germline V CDR1 and CDR2: SEHNR, FQNEAQ (reference sequence). CDR3 length equals 16 residues. V shed 5 bases and J shed 3 bases, with 18 bases lying between them. Here the CDR3 reads CASSQTGGGITDTQYF. For the CDR3, the DNA is TGTGCCAGCAGCCAAACAGGGGGAGGGATAACAGATACGCAGTATTTT.

The chain joins TRBV18 to TRBJ1-4; D gene unclear. Germline V gene data show CDR1 as KGHSH and CDR2 as LQKENI. This CDR3 spans 13 amino acids. V was pared by 3 bases and J by 5 bases, with 7 bases between. Written as DNA, the CDR3 is TGTGCCAGCTCACCCAGCGTCAATGAAAAACTGTTTTTT. Its protein product is CASSPSVNEKLFF.

The chain combines TRBV19 with TRBJ1-5, with 9 bases that match TRBD1. This CDR3 region has 17 residues. V trimming: 3 bases; J trimming: 1 base; junction bases outside the gene matches: 7. Germline V gene data show CDR1 as LNHDA and CDR2 as SQIVND (reference sequence). The CDR3 reads CASSISNRGRSNQPQHF. The CDR3 coding sequence is TGTGCCAGTAGTATCTCCAACAGGGGGCGAAGCAATCAGCCCCAGCATTTT.

This chain joins TRBV14 and TRBJ2-2, with TRBD2 matching 9 bases. This CDR3 has 16 amino acids. Looked up from germline, CDR1 is SGHDN and CDR2 is FVKESK. V trimming: 4 bases; J trimming: 2 bases; junction bases outside the gene matches: 5. The CDR3: CASSPLAGVNTGELFF. The CDR3 region has the DNA TGTGCCAGCAGCCCCTTAGCGGGGGTCAACACCGGGGAGCTGTTTTTT.

Remarks on this clone: Other DNA sequences from this sample encode an identical CDR3 as well. This chain connects TRBV18 to TRBJ1-5; tentative D call: TRBD1 (5 bases). Per the germline V gene, CDR1 is KGHSH and CDR2 is LQKENI. The CDR3 has 13 amino acids. V was shortened by 3 bases and J by 7 bases, with 10 bases between the two germline ends. CDR3 protein: CASSPQGGQPQHF. CDR3 DNA: TGTGCCAGCTCACCTCAGGGAGGCCAGCCCCAGCATTTT.

The CDR3 coding sequence is TGTGCCAGCAGTTACTCGGGGAGCGGGAGAGGTACACCGCAGTTCTTC. It codes for CASSYSGSGRGTPQFF. The chain couples TRBV6-5 to TRBJ2-1, with 8 bases identical to TRBD2. Unmatched junction bases numbered 13, after V lost 0 bases and J lost 12 bases. Germline V lookup: CDR1 MNHEY, CDR2 SVGAGI. The CDR3 loop spans 16 amino acids.

The V and J genes are TRBV4-1 and TRBJ2-7, with 7 bases fitting TRBD1. The CDR3 spans 15 residues. Germline V gene lookup returns CDR1 MGHRA and CDR2 YSYEKL. The trim removed 0 bases at V and 3 bases at J, leaving 5 bases unmatched. Here the CDR3 reads CASSQEAGGIYEQYF. The CDR3 region has the DNA TGCGCCAGCAGCCAAGAGGCAGGGGGTATCTACGAGCAGTACTTC.

This clone showed up just once. V and J are TRBV14 and TRBJ2-5; no definite D call. Germline CDR1 SGHDN, CDR2 FVKESK. Trimming pared 0 bases from V and 6 bases from J, leaving 5 bases between. This CDR3 comprises 12 residues. This chain's CDR3 is CASSQDWQTQYF. DNA for the CDR3: TGTGCCAGCAGCCAAGATTGGCAGACCCAGTACTTC.

The chain employs TRBV5-1 and TRBJ2-3; 8 bases map to TRBD2. CDR1 and CDR2 from the germline V gene are SGHRS and YFSETQ. Trimming at V came to 0 bases and at J to 1 base, leaving 4 bases not matched to a gene. The CDR3 sequence is 16 residues long. The CDR3 spells CASSLAPAGGTDTQYF. CDR3 bases: TGCGCCAGCAGCTTGGCGCCAGCGGGGGGCACAGATACGCAGTATTTT.

The V call is TRBV9, the J call TRBJ2-3; 7 bases agree with TRBD2. The germline gives CDR1 SGDLS, CDR2 YYNGEE. This CDR3 is 12 amino acids long. V shed 7 bases, J shed 4 bases, and the junction held 3 bases outside the gene matches. The CDR3 DNA reads as TGTGCCAGCGGGGCGGGGGCAGATACGCAGTATTTT. Its translation: CASGAGADTQYF.

CDR3 nucleotides: TGTGCCAGCAGCTTAGCGGGAGGAGACGAGACCCAGTACTTC. Its translation: CASSLAGGDETQYF. This chain uses TRBV7-9 with TRBJ2-5; maybe TRBD2 (6 bases). The V gene lost 0 bases and the J gene lost 5 bases, with 10 bases spanning the gap. This CDR3 is built from 14 residues. Germline CDR1 and CDR2: SEHNR and FQNEAQ (reference sequence).

The chain has TRBV5-4 and TRBJ2-6, with a tentative D call TRBD2 (6 bases). Trimming shortened V by 2 bases and J by 2 bases, and 11 bases separated the two germline ends. The CDR3 length is 16 residues. Per germline, CDR1 SGHNT and CDR2 YYREEE (reference sequence). CDR3 protein: CASSFGGTAGANVLTF. The CDR3 nucleotides are TGTGCCAGCAGCTTTGGGGGGACCGCTGGGGCCAACGTCCTGACTTTC.

The chain uses TRBV6-5 and TRBJ2-7; 7 nucleotides agree with TRBD1. The germline gives CDR1 MNHEY, CDR2 SVGAGI. The J segment lost 6 bases and the V segment lost 7 bases, leaving 9 bases of the junction unmatched. The CDR3 loop spans 13 amino acids. The CDR3 DNA is TGTGCCAGCAACCGCGGACAGGTGGGCGAGCAGTACTTC. This encodes CASNRGQVGEQYF.

The chain couples TRBV6-2 or TRBV6-3 to TRBJ1-5; a possible D gene is TRBD1 (5 bases). V was trimmed by 6 bases and J by 5 bases, leaving 17 bases between them. CDR3 length equals 15 residues. Germline V gives CDR1 MNHEY, CDR2 SVGEGT. CDR3 in amino acids: CASSTGHQGYQPQHF. In DNA, the CDR3 is TGTGCCAGCAGCACCGGACACCAGGGCTATCAGCCCCAGCATTTT.

The rearrangement joins TRBV5-1 to TRBJ1-1; a weak D match, TRBD1 (5 bases). Trimming took 4 bases from V and 8 from J, leaving 15 bases between them. From germline, CDR1 is SGHRS and CDR2 YFSETQ. This CDR3 is built from 13 residues. The CDR3 protein is CASSPKGAGEAFF. The CDR3, as DNA: TGCGCCAGCAGCCCGAAAGGGGCGGGAGAAGCTTTCTTT. The full variable domain, its missing parts supplied by reference TRBV5-1 and TRBJ1-1, is KAGVTQTPRYLIKTRGQQVTLSCSPISGHRSVSWYQQTPGQGLQFLFEYFSETQRNKGNFPGRFSGRQFSNSRSEMNVSTLELGDSALYLCASSPKGAGEAFFGQGTRLTVV.

The chain couples TRBV5-1 to TRBJ2-1; the match to TRBD2 covers 7 bases. This CDR3 has 13 amino acids. The V segment lost 0 bases and the J segment 10 bases; nucleotides outside the gene matches: 4. Germline V gene data show CDR1 as SGHRS and CDR2 as YFSETQ. The CDR3, as DNA: TGCGCCAGCAGCTTGGGGACTAGTGGGGAGCAGTTCTTC. As protein: CASSLGTSGEQFF.

The chain combines TRBV5-1 with TRBJ2-7, with 12 positions matching TRBD1. The CDR3 length is 14 residues. The junction had 3 bases not matched to a gene; V was cut back by 3 bases and J by 5 bases. Germline-derived CDR1 and CDR2 are SGHRS and YFSETQ. CDR3 nucleotide sequence: TGCGCCAGCAGCTCCGGGACAGGGGGCCACGAGCAGTACTTC. It translates to CASSSGTGGHEQYF.

Comment on this clone: The sample contains more than one DNA sequence encoding this CDR3. The chain employs TRBV18 and TRBJ2-7, with D perhaps given as TRBD1 or TRBD2 (6 bases each). Between the trimmed V and J ends, which lost 3 bases and 6 bases, there was a span of 9 bases. The CDR3 has 12 residues. CDR1 and CDR2 (germline): KGHSH, LQKENI. CDR3: CASSPGGREQYF. The DNA of the CDR3 is TGTGCCAGCTCACCTGGGGGGCGCGAGCAGTACTTC.

This clone has a handful of counts. Other DNA sequences of this sample code for an identical CDR3. The V call is TRBV30, the J call TRBJ2-2; D uncertain. Trimming stripped 3 bases from V and 5 bases from J, with 10 bases between. Germline-derived CDR1 and CDR2 are GTSNPN and SVGIG (reference sequence). CDR3 length: 13 amino acids. In nucleotides, the CDR3 is TGTGCCTGGAGGCCACTTGGGACCGGGGAGCTGTTTTTT. Protein product: CAWRPLGTGELFF.

The J gene is TRBJ2-1, the V gene TRBV3-1 (or the pseudogene TRBV3-2); 7 bases fit TRBD1. Germline V CDR1 and CDR2: LGHDT, YNNKEL (reference sequence). Trimming took 5 bases from V and 6 from J; bases not matched to a gene: 10. The CDR3 runs 15 residues. For the CDR3, the DNA is TGTGCCAGCAGCTGGGACAGCCTGAATGTCAATGAGCAGTTCTTC. Protein sequence: CASSWDSLNVNEQFF.

The chain is built from TRBV27 and TRBJ2-3, with D tentatively TRBD2 (6 bases). Germline V gives CDR1 MNHEY, CDR2 SMNVEV (reference sequence). V lost 5 bases and J 4 bases, leaving 13 bases between the germline ends. This CDR3 spans 14 amino acids. The DNA for the CDR3 is TGTGCCAGCAGTCAACCGACTAGTTCAGATACGCAGTATTTT. The encoded protein is CASSQPTSSDTQYF.

The chain carries TRBV18 and TRBJ1-1; possible D gene TRBD1, 6 bases. Trimming took 2 bases from V and 7 from J, leaving 14 bases between them. The CDR3 is made up of 14 amino acids. Germline V gene data show CDR1 as KGHSH and CDR2 as LQKENI. The CDR3 is CASSPIQGQGEAFF. In DNA form, the CDR3 reads TGTGCCAGCTCACCAATTCAGGGGCAGGGTGAAGCTTTCTTT.

In regard to this clone: Different DNA sequences within this sample yield the same CDR3. The CDR3 here is CAWSRGNQPQHF. CDR3 nucleotide sequence: TGTGCCTGGAGTAGGGGGAATCAGCCCCAGCATTTT. This rearrangement joins TRBV30 to TRBJ1-5, with D possibly TRBD1 on 6 matching bases. The V gene's germline CDR1 is GTSNPN and CDR2 SVGIG (reference sequence). V was trimmed by 2 bases and J by 4 bases, leaving 6 bases between them. The CDR3 has 12 residues.

The rearrangement links TRBV7-2 to TRBJ2-3, with D hard to call. This CDR3 comprises 15 residues. Trimming removed 1 base at V and 6 bases at J, with 14 bases between. Germline values: CDR1 SGHTA, CDR2 FQGNSA. The CDR3 is CASSLVPLGLDTQYF. As DNA, the CDR3 is TGTGCCAGCAGCTTAGTCCCCCTCGGATTGGATACGCAGTATTTT. Using reference TRBV7-2 and TRBJ2-3 for the parts outside the CDR3, the full variable domain is GAGVSQSPSNKVTEKGKDVELRCDPISGHTALYWYRQSLGQGLEFLIYFQGNSAPDKSGLPSDRFSAERTGGSVSTLTIQRTQQEDSAVYLCASSLVPLGLDTQYFGPGTRLTVL.

The chain joins TRBV7-8 to TRBJ2-2; no clear D. V was shortened by 6 bases and J by 7 bases, with 18 bases between the two germline ends. This CDR3 has 15 amino acids. The V gene's germline CDR1 is SGHVS and CDR2 FQNEAQ. CDR3 loop: CASSLSGVFGGELFF. The DNA of the CDR3 is TGTGCCAGCAGTCTGTCCGGAGTGTTTGGCGGGGAGCTGTTTTTT.

The table lists this clone with a few counts. This chain links TRBV5-4 with TRBJ1-2; D unresolved. This CDR3 region has 14 residues. Germline V lookup: CDR1 SGHNT, CDR2 YYREEE (reference sequence). V lost 4 bases, J lost 0 bases, and 10 bases lay in between. The DNA of the CDR3 is TGTGCCAGCAGCACGCCAGATACTAACTATGGCTACACCTTC. Residues: CASSTPDTNYGYTF.

V and J are TRBV15 and TRBJ2-1; D perhaps matches TRBD1 (5 bases). Between the trimmed V and J ends, which lost 6 bases and 5 bases, there was a span of 17 bases. Germline V gene lookup returns CDR1 LNHNV and CDR2 YYDKDF (reference sequence). The CDR3 has 15 residues. CDR3 amino acids: CATSPTGLGDNEQFF. CDR3 nucleotides: TGTGCCACCAGTCCGACGGGCCTAGGGGACAATGAGCAGTTCTTC.

The chain recombines TRBV15 with TRBJ2-5; possibly TRBD1 for D (6 bases). Trimming left V 0 bases short and J 4 bases short, with 12 bases between. This CDR3 comprises 15 residues. In germline, CDR1 is LNHNV, CDR2 YYDKDF (reference sequence). This chain's CDR3 is CATSRDSRGGETQYF. DNA of the CDR3: TGTGCCACCAGCAGAGATAGCAGGGGCGGAGAGACCCAGTACTTC.

V usage is TRBV19 and J usage is TRBJ1-5; a weak D match, TRBD1 (5 bases). V lost 0 bases, J lost 7 bases, and 10 bases lay in between. Germline CDR1 reads LNHDA; CDR2 reads SQIVND (reference sequence). There are 14 residues in the CDR3. CDR3 residues: CASSIDRRGQPQHF. DNA for the CDR3: TGTGCCAGTAGTATAGATCGTCGGGGGCAGCCCCAGCATTTT.

The chain combines TRBV11-2 with TRBJ2-3; D gene ambiguous. V lost 6 bases to trimming and J lost 4 bases, with 14 bases between them. This CDR3 spans 14 amino acids. CDR1 is SGHAT, CDR2 FQNNGV, per germline. Written as DNA, the CDR3 is TGTGCCAGCAGGGCCGCCTTGGGATCAGATACGCAGTATTTT. Translated: CASRAALGSDTQYF.